A selection of T cell receptor beta chains follows, all from one sample in a study of identical twins. Each CDR3 protein is one row after TCRdb ran MiXCR on the 5' RACE reads. The table has fewer than 900,000 distinct CDR3 sequences, 21% seen once. This sample also appeared in a second study, on T cells expressing NK-cell markers.

Sequenced material: PBMCs. Receptors originate from a woman in her late teens or twenties in good health. The CDR3 runs from the conserved cysteine through the conserved F or W. D genes are given only for firm matches. A row's size may be missing; if present it is once, few, many or a size class.

>-|TRBV5-5|-|TRBJ1-4
TGTGCCAGCAGCCTTTCAGTGGGTGAAAAACTGTTTTTT
CASSLSVGEKLFF
>-|TRBV20-1|many|TRBJ2-3
TGCAGTGCCTTCCCTTTGACGGGGGCAGATACGCAGTATTTT
CSAFPLTGADTQYF
>-|TRBV12-3/TRBV12-4|-|TRBJ1-1
TGTGCCAGCAGTCTTGCAGGGGTGGGCACTGAAGCTTTCTTT
CASSLAGVGTEAFF
>-|TRBV7-2|-|TRBJ2-3
TGTGCCAGCAGCGGACCCCTAGGAGGGAGAAGGACGCAGTATTTT
CASSGPLGGRRTQYF
>-|TRBV5-6|-|TRBJ2-3
TGTGCCAGCAGCTTGGTCATCGGGACGCCCCGCACAGATACGCAGTATTTT
CASSLVIGTPRTDTQYF
>-|TRBV7-9|many|TRBJ2-2
TGTGCCAGCAGCCCCCCGCGGGTAAACACCGGGGAGCTGTTTTTT
CASSPPRVNTGELFF
>-|TRBV27|-|TRBJ2-7
TGTGCCAGCAGTTTAAGGGGCCCCGGAGACGAGCAGTACTTC
CASSLRGPGDEQYF
>TRBD1|TRBV12-3/TRBV12-4|-|TRBJ1-4
TGTGCCAGCAGCCGGGACAGCTGGGGCAATAAACTGTTTTTT
CASSRDSWGNKLFF
>-|TRBV2|-|TRBJ1-2
TGTGCCAGCAGTGATTCGAGACCAATCTTC
CASSDSRPIF
>-|TRBV9|many|TRBJ2-3
TGTGCCAGCAATACTCACAGGGGGGGATTCACAGATACGCAGTATTTT
CASNTHRGGFTDTQYF
>TRBD2|TRBV29-1|-|TRBJ2-1
TGCAGCTACCGACTAGCGGGGTACAATGAGCAGTTCTTC
CSYRLAGYNEQFF
>TRBD1|TRBV15|-|TRBJ2-7
TGTGCCACCAGCGGGAGTCTGACAGGGGCCACCTACGAGCAGTACTTC
CATSGSLTGATYEQYF
>TRBD2|TRBV20-1|-|TRBJ2-1
TGCACCGGGACTAGCGGGAAGGGGGATGAGCAGTTCTTC
CTGTSGKGDEQFF
>-|TRBV5-1|few|TRBJ2-1
TGCGCCAGCAGCTCCGGGCCCGGGGGCGGTGAGCAGTTCTTC
CASSSGPGGGEQFF
>TRBD1|TRBV5-1|-|TRBJ2-6
TGCGCCAGCAGAATACAGGGGGCTGGGGCCAACGTCCTGACTTTC
CASRIQGAGANVLTF
>TRBD2|TRBV27|-|TRBJ2-5
TGTGCCAGCAGTTCGTTTTTAAGGCTAGCGGGAGAACAAGAGACCCAGTACTTC
CASSSFLRLAGEQETQYF
>TRBD2|TRBV5-5|-|TRBJ2-2
TGTGCCAGCAGCTCGACACTAGCGGGGACGAACACCGGGGAGCTGTTTTTT
CASSSTLAGTNTGELFF
>TRBD2|TRBV20-1|few|TRBJ2-1
TGCAGTGCCGGACTAGCGGGAGACAGTGAGCAGTTCTTC
CSAGLAGDSEQFF
>-|TRBV7-9|few|TRBJ2-2
TGTGCCAGTAGCTTTTCCACGACCGGGGAGCTGTTTTTT
CASSFSTTGELFF
>-|TRBV20-1|-|TRBJ1-5
TGCAGTGCTAGAGCCCTTTACAGGGAGAATCAGCCCCAGCATTTT
CSARALYRENQPQHF
>-|TRBV20-1|few|TRBJ2-5
TGCAGTGCTAGTACAGGGCCAGAGACCCAGTACTTC
CSASTGPETQYF
>-|TRBV2|many|TRBJ1-6
TGTGCCAGCAGTGACCCGGGGGTTTCACCCCTCCACTTT
CASSDPGVSPLHF
>-|TRBV20-1|-|TRBJ2-1
TGCAGTGCGGACCTCGCGACGGATTACAATGAGCAGTTCTTC
CSADLATDYNEQFF
>-|TRBV7-3|-|TRBJ2-6
TGTGCCAGCAGCCCCGTAACGTCGGTCTCTGGGGCCAACGTCCTGACTTTC
CASSPVTSVSGANVLTF
>-|TRBV9|few|TRBJ2-1
TGTGCCAGCACCCGGGCCCTAACGTACAATGAGCAGTTCTTC
CASTRALTYNEQFF
>TRBD1|TRBV27|-|TRBJ1-6
TGTGCCAGCAGTTCACAGGGGACCTATAATTCACCCCTCCACTTT
CASSSQGTYNSPLHF
>TRBD1|TRBV12-3/TRBV12-4|-|TRBJ1-6
TGTGCCAGCAGTTTGGGAGGGGGCCGTTCACCCCTCCACTTT
CASSLGGGRSPLHF
>-|TRBV10-3|-|TRBJ1-3
TGTGCCATCAGAGGAACGGCCCCTGGAAACACCATATATTTT
CAIRGTAPGNTIYF
>-|TRBV3-1|many|TRBJ2-1
TGTGCCAGCAGCCAGTGGACAAATCGAGACAATGAGCAGTTCTTC
CASSQWTNRDNEQFF
>-|TRBV7-9|few|TRBJ1-1
TGTGCCAGCAGCACTAATTCTGAAGCTTTCTTT
CASSTNSEAFF
>TRBD2|TRBV7-2|few|TRBJ2-3
TGTGCCAGCAGAGTGACTAGCGGGAGAAGCACAGATACGCAGTATTTT
CASRVTSGRSTDTQYF
>-|TRBV7-8|few|TRBJ1-5
TGTGCCAGCAGCTTAGGGGTTACTTCTAGCAATCAGCCCCAGCATTTT
CASSLGVTSSNQPQHF
>-|TRBV7-2|-|TRBJ2-3
TGTGCCAGCAGCCGTGTGAAAACGCAGTATTTT
CASSRVKTQYF
>-|TRBV5-1|many|TRBJ1-5
TGCGCCAGCAGCTTGGGAAGCAATCAGCCCCAGCATTTT
CASSLGSNQPQHF
>TRBD1|TRBV30|many|TRBJ1-5
TGTGCCTGGAGCCTAGGACAGGGCAATCAGCCCCAGCATTTT
CAWSLGQGNQPQHF
>-|TRBV12-3/TRBV12-4|-|TRBJ2-2
TGTGCCAGCAGGGGGACGGGGTTGCACTCCGGGGAGCTGTTTTTT
CASRGTGLHSGELFF
>-|TRBV12-3/TRBV12-4|-|TRBJ2-1
TGTGCCAGCAGAAGAGCGGGCCCTCTTGAGCAGTTCTTC
CASRRAGPLEQFF
>TRBD2|TRBV6-1|-|TRBJ2-3
TGTGCCAGCAGGGACCTCAGGCGGGGGGTCACAGATACGCAGTATTTT
CASRDLRRGVTDTQYF
>-|TRBV4-3|many|TRBJ2-3
TGCGCCAGCAGCCAAGATGTCACAGATACGCAGTATTTT
CASSQDVTDTQYF
>-|TRBV6-1|few|TRBJ1-5
TGTGCCAGCAGTGGGGTCGCCGATCAGCCCCAGCATTTT
CASSGVADQPQHF
>-|TRBV20-1|few|TRBJ2-1
TGCAGTGCCTGCCCGGGGGGCCGCAATGAGCAGTTCTTC
CSACPGGRNEQFF
>-|TRBV20-1|-|TRBJ1-6
TGCAGTGCTAGAGTTGAGGGAGGGAATTCACCCCTCCACTTT
CSARVEGGNSPLHF
>-|TRBV24-1|few|TRBJ2-3
TGTGCCACCAGTGATAGGGGGGATACGCAGTATTTT
CATSDRGDTQYF
>-|TRBV12-3/TRBV12-4|-|TRBJ2-7
TGTGCCAGCAGTTTCCAGGGGGGAGCCTACGAGCAGTACTTC
CASSFQGGAYEQYF
>-|TRBV20-1|few|TRBJ1-4
TGCAGTGCCAACGGACAGAAGACAACTAATGAAAAACTGTTTTTT
CSANGQKTTNEKLFF
>TRBD1|TRBV24-1|-|TRBJ1-1
TGTGCCACCAGTGATCGGACAGGGGGAGCTTTCTTT
CATSDRTGGAFF
>-|TRBV7-9|-|TRBJ2-1
TGTGCCACCCCGGGGCAACAGCAGTTCTTC
CATPGQQQFF
>-|TRBV20-1|-|TRBJ1-2
TGCAGTGCTAGAGACTCGGAGGGGAACTATGGCTACACCTTC
CSARDSEGNYGYTF
>-|TRBV10-3|-|TRBJ2-7
TGTGCCATCAGGGGTGGCGTCGAGCAGTACTTC
CAIRGGVEQYF
>-|TRBV20-1|many|TRBJ2-5
TGCAGTGTTCCACAGGGTGCGAAGACCCAGTACTTC
CSVPQGAKTQYF
>-|TRBV5-1|-|TRBJ2-4
TGCGCCAGCAGGCAAAGTCAGACGGACAGTCACGCAAAAGAAAACATTCAGTACTTC
CASRQSQTDSHAKENIQYF
>-|TRBV7-3|once|TRBJ2-3
TGTGCCAGCACCCTTCAAGGGGGGCCGGTAGATACGCAGTATTTT
CASTLQGGPVDTQYF
>-|TRBV12-5|-|TRBJ2-1
TGTGCTACTTACCTCGGGGGTCCTAGGTCCTACAATGAGCAGTTCTTC
CATYLGGPRSYNEQFF
>TRBD2|TRBV5-1|many|TRBJ2-7
TGCGCCAGCAGCTCGACTAGCGGGAGGGCCAACCCCTACGAGCAGTACTTC
CASSSTSGRANPYEQYF
>-|TRBV20-1|few|TRBJ2-1
TGCAGTGCTAGTCGGGGACTGGAAGGGACCGTCTACAATGAGCAGTTCTTC
CSASRGLEGTVYNEQFF
>-|TRBV18|many|TRBJ2-4
TGTGCCAGCCGCAACTCCCAGCCAAACAGAGCCAAAAACATTCAGTACTTC
CASRNSQPNRAKNIQYF
>-|TRBV10-2|-|TRBJ2-3
TGCGCCAGCAGGTGGGAGAGCACAGATACGCAGTATTTT
CASRWESTDTQYF
>-|TRBV20-1|few|TRBJ2-3
TGCAGTGCTAGGCTAGGTCCTACGCAGTATTTT
CSARLGPTQYF
>-|TRBV7-6|-|TRBJ1-2
TGTGCCAGCAGCTCCGCGACAGGCTTCGGCTACACCTTC
CASSSATGFGYTF